These 3 T cell receptor beta chains were sequenced from one sample in a study of cytomegalovirus exposure and HLA in healthy donors. Amplification used 60 Vbeta primers and 13 Jbeta primers. Produced via immunoSEQ multiplex PCR; TCRdb's table is partial and in-frame only. The profile covers about 160,000 clones, with about 83% appearing a single time and under 0.95% taken by the ten largest. Material for sequencing was PBMCs. These receptor sequences come from a woman aged 25 to 45 in good health and CMV-seronegative.

CDR3: CASRATSGVPNEQFF. The CDR3 DNA follows: TGTGCCAGCAGGGCGACTAGCGGGGTACCAAATGAGCAGTTCTTC. V is TRBV27 and J is TRBJ2-1; 11 positions match TRBD2. Germline CDR1 MNHEY, CDR2 SMNVEV (reference sequence). The CDR3 is made up of 15 amino acids. With 6 bases clipped from V and 7 bases from J, the junction kept 8 bases outside the gene matches.

This clone occurred a few times. V and J are TRBV2 and TRBJ2-3; D unresolved. V was cut by 5 bases and J by 3 bases, with 9 bases left in between. The CDR3 has 13 amino acids. Germline V gene data show CDR1 as SNHLY and CDR2 as FYNNEI. CDR3 DNA: TGTGCCAGCAGTATTCCTATGACAGATACGCAGTATTTT. Translating gives CASSIPMTDTQYF.

The chain joins TRBV15 to TRBJ1-2; D remains unclear. The CDR3 is 15 residues long. From germline, CDR1 is LNHNV and CDR2 YYDKDF (reference sequence). V lost 3 bases and J lost 5, with 16 bases in between. The CDR3 nucleotides are TGTGCCACCAGCAGTCGCGGGTCACTTTATTATGGCTACACCTTC. As protein: CATSSRGSLYYGYTF.